Listed below are T cell receptor beta chains from one sample, sequenced in a study of blood T cells in healthy people across ages. TCRdb re-called the 5' RACE reads through MiXCR, storing one row per CDR3 protein. The profile shows some 1,800,000 distinct CDR3 sequences, 35% to 50% of them singletons. The sample was blood. The receptors shown here come from a human donor in good health. CDR3s include the opening cysteine and the closing phenylalanine or tryptophan. Each record gives: clone size, D gene, J gene, V gene, CDR3 protein, CDR3 DNA. A D gene is named only where the DNA matches it firmly. Clone size appears in some rows only: once, few, many, or a class for an expanded clone.

few	NA	TRBJ2-2	TRBV7-9	CASSLPQGIHTGELFF	TGTGCCAGCAGCTTACCTCAGGGGATACACACCGGGGAGCTGTTTTTT
NA	TRBD1	TRBJ2-3	TRBV7-2	CASSPHGRGIADTQYF	TGTGCCAGCAGCCCCCATGGCAGGGGGATAGCAGATACGCAGTATTTT
NA	NA	TRBJ1-2	TRBV6-6	CASSPTPLGEYGYTF	TGTGCCAGCAGCCCAACCCCCTTAGGGGAGTATGGCTACACCTTC
NA	TRBD1	TRBJ1-5	TRBV4-2	CASSQAGTGGQPQHF	TGTGCCAGCAGCCAAGCTGGGACAGGCGGGCAGCCCCAGCATTTT
many	NA	TRBJ2-5	TRBV5-1	CASSGAAQETQYF	TGCGCCAGTTCGGGGGCGGCACAAGAGACCCAGTACTTC
NA	NA	TRBJ1-2	TRBV7-9	CASSFDGHAQRGYTF	TGTGCCAGCAGCTTTGATGGACACGCGCAGCGGGGCTACACCTTC
few	NA	TRBJ1-2	TRBV18	CASSPLAQADYGYTF	TGTGCCAGCTCACCACTAGCCCAGGCGGACTATGGCTACACCTTC
few	NA	TRBJ1-2	TRBV14	CASSQVAAGGYTF	TGTGCCAGCAGCCAAGTCGCGGCCGGGGGCTACACCTTC
NA	NA	TRBJ2-7	TRBV6-5	CASSYADGAYEQYF	TGTGCCAGCAGTTACGCGGACGGGGCCTACGAGCAGTACTTC
NA	NA	TRBJ2-3	TRBV12-3/TRBV12-4	CASSFQGVGADAQYF	TGTGCCAGCAGTTTCCAGGGAGTAGGGGCAGATGCGCAGTATTTT
NA	TRBD2	TRBJ2-5	TRBV29-1	CSVLTSGGLNEQYF	TGCAGCGTTTTGACTAGCGGGGGACTGAATGAGCAGTACTTC
NA	NA	TRBJ2-1	TRBV9	CASIKVNSFNEQFF	TGTGCCAGCATTAAGGTCAACTCTTTCAATGAGCAGTTCTTC
few	TRBD2	TRBJ2-1	TRBV20-1	CSASFRGGPYNEQFF	TGCAGTGCTAGTTTTCGCGGGGGTCCTTACAATGAGCAGTTCTTC
few	NA	TRBJ2-5	TRBV5-6	CASSRRLGQETQYF	TGTGCCAGCAGCCGCCGACTTGGACAAGAGACCCAGTACTTC
NA	TRBD2	TRBJ2-5	TRBV15	CATSRGQTSGGVWYF	TGTGCCACCAGCAGAGGACAGACTAGCGGGGGAGTATGGTACTTC
few	TRBD2	TRBJ2-3	TRBV12-3/TRBV12-4	CASRQLSGGAGDTQYF	TGTGCCAGCAGACAGCTTAGCGGGGGGGCCGGAGATACGCAGTATTTT
NA	NA	TRBJ2-3	TRBV3-1	CASSQFLGTDTQYF	TGTGCCAGCAGCCAATTCCTGGGCACAGATACGCAGTATTTT
once	NA	TRBJ2-1	TRBV2	CASSVRARYEQFF	TGTGCCAGCAGTGTGAGGGCGCGGTATGAGCAGTTCTTC
few	TRBD2	TRBJ2-3	TRBV20-1	CSARATSGYTDTQYF	TGCAGTGCTAGAGCCACTAGCGGCTACACAGATACGCAGTATTTT
NA	NA	TRBJ2-7	TRBV6-2/TRBV6-3	CASSYSRSGGVLTQTQYF	TGTGCCAGCAGTTACTCGCGATCCGGGGGAGTACTTACGCAGACGCAGTACTTC
few	TRBD1	TRBJ1-2	TRBV7-2	CASSDQGGRRKGYTF	TGTGCCAGCAGCGATCAGGGGGGTAGGAGGAAGGGCTACACCTTC
few	NA	TRBJ2-7	TRBV6-6	CASSYYRASYEQYF	TGTGCCAGCAGTTACTACAGGGCCTCCTACGAGCAGTACTTC
NA	NA	TRBJ1-5	TRBV5-1	CASSLGSLEPQHF	TGCGCCAGCAGCTTGGGGTCTTTAGAGCCCCAGCATTTT
few	TRBD1	TRBJ2-7	TRBV7-9	CASSLAGQPHYEQYF	TGTGCCAGCAGCTTAGCGGGACAGCCCCACTACGAGCAGTACTTC
NA	TRBD1	TRBJ2-5	TRBV7-2	CASSLHWGGQGNPYF	TGTGCCAGTAGCTTACATTGGGGGGGACAGGGTAATCCGTACTTC
many	NA	TRBJ2-1	TRBV7-2	CASSSHGSLQEQFF	TGTGCCAGCAGCTCCCATGGCAGCTTACAGGAGCAGTTCTTC
few	NA	TRBJ2-1	TRBV7-9	CASSSTGKRGYNEQFF	TGTGCCAGCAGCTCGACAGGAAAAAGGGGCTACAATGAGCAGTTCTTC
few	TRBD1	TRBJ1-2	TRBV7-2	CASSLVGGQGASYGYTF	TGTGCCAGCAGCCTAGTAGGTGGACAGGGGGCTTCCTATGGCTACACCTTC
few	TRBD2	TRBJ2-1	TRBV4-1	CASGQSGGAGNEQFF	TGCGCCAGCGGACAGAGCGGGGGGGCCGGCAATGAGCAGTTCTTC
NA	NA	TRBJ1-1	TRBV2	CASKGGQTDTEAFF	TGTGCCAGCAAAGGCGGGCAGACGGACACTGAAGCTTTCTTT
many	TRBD2	TRBJ2-3	TRBV7-3	CASSRAGGSTDTQYF	TGTGCCAGCAGCAGAGCGGGGGGAAGCACAGATACGCAGTATTTT
NA	NA	TRBJ2-4	TRBV11-2	CASSLYQGAKNIQYF	TGTGCCAGCAGCTTATATCAGGGGGCCAAAAACATTCAGTACTTC
NA	NA	TRBJ2-5	TRBV7-9	CTSSSTLGAETQYF	TGTACCAGCAGTTCTACACTAGGCGCCGAGACCCAGTACTTC
NA	TRBD2	TRBJ2-5	TRBV5-4	CASSLAASGGSQETQYF	TGTGCCAGCAGCTTGGCGGCTAGCGGGGGGTCCCAAGAGACCCAGTACTTC
NA	NA	TRBJ1-1	TRBV5-1	CASSFQNPLNTEAFF	TGCGCCAGCAGCTTTCAGAACCCCTTGAACACTGAAGCTTTCTTT
NA	NA	TRBJ2-1	TRBV27	CASSLRYSYNEQFF	TGTGCCAGCAGTCTTAGGTATTCCTACAATGAGCAGTTCTTC
NA	NA	TRBJ2-1	TRBV6-2/TRBV6-3	CASSSYGGAYNEQFF	TGTGCCAGCAGTTCTTACGGCGGGGCTTACAATGAGCAGTTCTTC
NA	TRBD1	TRBJ1-6	TRBV12-3/TRBV12-4	CASSLTGNSSPLHF	TGTGCCAGCAGTCTGACAGGGAATAGTTCACCCCTCCACTTT
NA	TRBD2	TRBJ2-3	TRBV15	CATSRDPGLGPDTQYF	TGTGCCACCAGCAGAGATCCGGGACTAGGGCCAGATACGCAGTATTTT
few	TRBD2	TRBJ2-5	TRBV3-1	CASSQPWTSGPRGTQYF	TGTGCCAGCAGCCAGCCATGGACTAGCGGGCCCCGGGGGACCCAGTACTTC
NA	TRBD2	TRBJ2-3	TRBV7-2	CASSRGLAGGTQYF	TGTGCCAGCAGTCGCGGACTAGCGGGGGGCACGCAGTATTTT
NA	NA	TRBJ1-2	TRBV24-1	CATSDPTVDYGYTF	TGTGCCACCAGTGACCCGACCGTGGACTATGGCTACACCTTC
NA	TRBD1	TRBJ1-6	TRBV5-1	CASSDHSRDRWAPLHF	TGCGCCAGCAGCGATCATAGCCGGGACAGGTGGGCACCCCTCCACTTT
NA	NA	TRBJ2-1	TRBV20-1	CSAPAAGPYNEQFF	TGCAGTGCCCCCGCGGCAGGGCCTTACAATGAGCAGTTCTTC
NA	NA	TRBJ2-5	TRBV29-1	CSVEFAPRSDEQYF	TGCAGCGTTGAGTTCGCCCCCCGCTCGGATGAGCAGTACTTC
NA	TRBD2	TRBJ2-1	TRBV20-1	CSADSGGAYNEQFF	TGCAGTGCTGATAGCGGGGGGGCCTACAATGAGCAGTTCTTC
NA	NA	TRBJ1-5	TRBV20-1	CSAGTGTFDQPQHF	TGCAGTGCTGGCACGGGAACATTCGATCAGCCCCAGCATTTT
few	TRBD1	TRBJ1-5	TRBV4-1	CASSHQGQNSNQPQHF	TGCGCCAGCAGCCACCAGGGACAGAATAGCAATCAGCCCCAGCATTTT
NA	NA	TRBJ2-7	TRBV24-1	CATSDLGPKGTYEQYF	TGTGCCACCAGTGATTTGGGTCCAAAAGGGACCTACGAGCAGTACTTC
NA	NA	TRBJ2-1	TRBV4-2	CASSPLVPGDEQFF	TGTGCCAGCAGCCCTTTGGTGCCTGGGGATGAGCAGTTCTTC
NA	NA	TRBJ2-5	TRBV7-2	CASSPVGESSYNEQYF	TGTGCCAGCAGCCCCGTTGGGGAAAGTTCCTACAATGAGCAGTACTTC
few	NA	TRBJ1-2	TRBV27	CASSLQGGAYGYTF	TGTGCCAGCAGTTTACAGGGAGGTGCCTATGGCTACACCTTC
NA	NA	TRBJ2-3	TRBV7-2	CASSLARPNTDTQYF	TGTGCCAGCAGCTTAGCTCGTCCGAATACAGATACGCAGTATTTT
NA	TRBD2	TRBJ2-1	TRBV5-8	CASRKELAGDNEQFF	TGTGCCAGCAGGAAGGAGCTAGCGGGGGACAATGAGCAGTTCTTC